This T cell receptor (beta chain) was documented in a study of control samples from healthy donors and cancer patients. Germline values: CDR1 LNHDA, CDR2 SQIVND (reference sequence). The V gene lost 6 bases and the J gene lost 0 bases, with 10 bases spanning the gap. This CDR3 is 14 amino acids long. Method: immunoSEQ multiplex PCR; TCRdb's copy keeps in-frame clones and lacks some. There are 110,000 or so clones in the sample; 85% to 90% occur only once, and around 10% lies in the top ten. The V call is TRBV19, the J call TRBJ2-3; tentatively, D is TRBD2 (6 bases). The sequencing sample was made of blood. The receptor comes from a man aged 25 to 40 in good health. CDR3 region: CASRTSPSTDTQYF. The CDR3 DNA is TGTGCCAGTAGAACTAGCCCTAGCACAGATACGCAGTATTTT. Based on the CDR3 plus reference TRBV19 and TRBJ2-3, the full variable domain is DGGITQSPKYLFRKEGQNVTLSCEQNLNHDAMYWYRQDPGQGLRLIYYSQIVNDFQKGDIAEGYSVSREKKESFPLTVTSAQKNPTAFYLCASRTSPSTDTQYFGPGTRLTVL.